These T cell receptor beta chains were read from a single sample in a study of control samples from healthy donors and cancer patients. Libraries were prepared by immunoSEQ multiplex PCR; TCRdb keeps only in-frame clonotypes and omits some of them. Found here are roughly 120,000 clones, approximately 87% of them singletons; the top ten hold 3.5% to 4.5%. Material for sequencing was PBMCs. The receptors shown here come from a woman aged 55-75 years with lung cancer. CDR3s include the opening cysteine and the closing phenylalanine or tryptophan. D genes are given only for firm matches. Only some rows state a clone size, as once, few, many or a class for expanded clones.

>TRBJ1-2|-|-|TRBV3-1/TRBV3-2
CASSQRQGGYGYTF
TGTGCCAGCAGCCAGCGGCAGGGCGGCTATGGCTACACCTTC
>TRBJ1-2|-|-|TRBV3-1/TRBV3-2
CASSQVSGTFGYTF
TGTGCCAGCAGCCAAGTGTCGGGAACCTTCGGCTACACCTTC
>TRBJ2-1|TRBD2|-|TRBV9
CASSVGWGLAGGGSYNEQFF
TGTGCCAGCAGCGTAGGTTGGGGACTAGCGGGAGGTGGGTCCTACAATGAGCAGTTCTTC
>TRBJ1-1|TRBD1|-|TRBV4-3
CASSQGSGGTEAFF
TGCGCCAGCAGCCAAGGTTCAGGGGGTACTGAAGCTTTCTTT
>TRBJ1-1|TRBD1|-|TRBV18
CASSPPGGNEAFF
TGTGCCAGCTCACCACCAGGGGGCAATGAAGCTTTCTTT
>TRBJ1-5|-|-|TRBV6-2/TRBV6-3
CASSSLGPIRSNQPQHF
TGTGCCAGCAGTTCCTTGGGACCGATCCGGAGCAATCAGCCCCAGCATTTT
>TRBJ2-7|-|-|TRBV7-2
CASSPTPIASSYEQYF
TGTGCCAGCAGCCCAACCCCCATAGCGAGCTCCTACGAGCAGTACTTC
>TRBJ2-1|-|once|TRBV7-3
CASSQQFDNEQFF
TGTGCCAGCAGCCAACAGTTCGACAATGAGCAGTTCTTC
>TRBJ1-2|-|-|TRBV20-1
CGGNQGYGYTF
TGTGGCGGAAATCAGGGGTATGGCTACACCTTC
>TRBJ1-5|TRBD1|few|TRBV19
CASSFGQGTNQPQHF
TGTGCCAGTAGTTTCGGACAGGGGACTAATCAGCCCCAGCATTTT
>TRBJ1-1|-|-|TRBV9
CASSTRGDGDTEAFF
TGTGCCAGCAGCACCCGAGGGGACGGAGACACTGAAGCTTTCTTT
>TRBJ2-2|TRBD2|-|TRBV4-1
CASSPRRLAGARNTGELFF
TGCGCCAGCAGCCCACGGAGACTAGCGGGAGCTCGGAACACCGGGGAGCTGTTTTTT
>TRBJ2-1|-|-|TRBV10-3
CAISSSNEQFF
TGTGCCATCAGTTCTAGCAATGAGCAGTTCTTC
>TRBJ1-3|TRBD1|-|TRBV5-4
CASSSQGNGNTIYF
TGTGCCAGCAGCTCACAGGGGAATGGAAACACCATATATTTT